The entry below describes one T cell receptor (beta chain). This specimen comes from a study of tumor-infiltrating lymphocytes in localized non-small cell lung cancer. The data were produced by immunoSEQ multiplex PCR, yet TCRdb's version contains in-frame clones alone and is incomplete. Of approximately 3,200 clones listed, just over 65% are singletons. Material: uninvolved lung tissue not adjacent to the tumor. The receptor comes from a human donor with non-small cell lung cancer.

The CDR3 reads CASSPGNTEAFF. As DNA, the CDR3 is TGTGCCAGCTCACCAGGGAACACTGAAGCTTTCTTT. This chain links TRBV18 with TRBJ1-1; D is unclear. The CDR3 length is 12 residues. Germline values: CDR1 KGHSH, CDR2 LQKENI. V was pared by 2 bases and J by 1 base, with 2 bases between.